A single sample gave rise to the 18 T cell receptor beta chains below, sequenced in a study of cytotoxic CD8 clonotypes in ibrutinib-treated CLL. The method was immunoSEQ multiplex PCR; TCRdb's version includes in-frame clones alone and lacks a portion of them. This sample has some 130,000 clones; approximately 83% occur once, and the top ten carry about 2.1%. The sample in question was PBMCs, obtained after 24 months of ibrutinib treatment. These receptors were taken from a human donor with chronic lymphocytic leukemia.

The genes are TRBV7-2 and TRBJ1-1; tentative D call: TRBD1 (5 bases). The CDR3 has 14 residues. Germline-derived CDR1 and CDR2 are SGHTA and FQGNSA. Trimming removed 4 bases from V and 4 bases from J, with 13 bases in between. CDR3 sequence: CASSSQGGTTEAFF. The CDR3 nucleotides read TGTGCCAGCAGCTCCCAGGGAGGCACCACTGAAGCTTTCTTT.

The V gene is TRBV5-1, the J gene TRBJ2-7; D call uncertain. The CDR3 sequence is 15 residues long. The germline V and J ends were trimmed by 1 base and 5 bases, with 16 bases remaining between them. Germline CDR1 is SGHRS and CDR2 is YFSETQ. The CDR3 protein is CASSLQQPQAHEQYF. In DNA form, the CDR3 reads TGCGCCAGCAGCTTGCAACAGCCCCAAGCACACGAGCAGTACTTC.

This chain's CDR3 is CATRALLGSNQPQHF. The CDR3 coding sequence is TGTGCCACAAGAGCCCTCCTGGGTAGCAATCAGCCCCAGCATTTT. This rearrangement joins TRBV28 to TRBJ1-5; unclear D gene. V was cut by 10 bases and J by 0 bases, with 16 bases left in between. Per the germline V gene, CDR1 is MDHEN and CDR2 is SYDVKM. This CDR3 contains 15 residues.

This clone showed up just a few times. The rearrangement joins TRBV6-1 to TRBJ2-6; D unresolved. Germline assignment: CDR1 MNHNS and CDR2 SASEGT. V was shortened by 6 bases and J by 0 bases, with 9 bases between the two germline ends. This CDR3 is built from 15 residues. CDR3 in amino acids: CASRAKSSGANVLTF. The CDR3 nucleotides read TGTGCCAGCAGAGCTAAGTCCTCTGGGGCCAACGTCCTGACTTTC.

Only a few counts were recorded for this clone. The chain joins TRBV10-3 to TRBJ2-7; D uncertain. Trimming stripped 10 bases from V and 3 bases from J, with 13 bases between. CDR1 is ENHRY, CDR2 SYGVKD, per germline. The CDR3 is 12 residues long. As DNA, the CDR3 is TGTGCCACGCAGACGATCCTCTACGAGCAGTACTTC. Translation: CATQTILYEQYF.

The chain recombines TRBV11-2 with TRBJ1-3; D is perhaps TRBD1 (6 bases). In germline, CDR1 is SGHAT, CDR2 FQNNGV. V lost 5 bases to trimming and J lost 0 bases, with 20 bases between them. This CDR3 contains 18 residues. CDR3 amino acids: CASSPPVQGTLSGNTIYF. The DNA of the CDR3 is TGTGCCAGCAGCCCCCCTGTACAGGGTACCCTCTCTGGAAACACCATATATTTT.

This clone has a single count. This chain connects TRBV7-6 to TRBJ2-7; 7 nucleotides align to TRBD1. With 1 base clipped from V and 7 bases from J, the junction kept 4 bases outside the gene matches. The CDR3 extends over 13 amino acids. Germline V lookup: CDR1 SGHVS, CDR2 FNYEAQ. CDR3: CASSLEQGKEQYF. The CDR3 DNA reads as TGTGCCAGCAGCTTAGAACAGGGGAAGGAGCAGTACTTC.

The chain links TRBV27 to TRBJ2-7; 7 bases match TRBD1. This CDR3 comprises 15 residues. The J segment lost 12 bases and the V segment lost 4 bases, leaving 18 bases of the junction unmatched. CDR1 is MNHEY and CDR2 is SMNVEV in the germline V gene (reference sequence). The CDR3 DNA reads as TGTGCCAGCAGTTCAAGGGCAGGGGGTGGTATTGACGCGTACTTC. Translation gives CASSSRAGGGIDAYF.

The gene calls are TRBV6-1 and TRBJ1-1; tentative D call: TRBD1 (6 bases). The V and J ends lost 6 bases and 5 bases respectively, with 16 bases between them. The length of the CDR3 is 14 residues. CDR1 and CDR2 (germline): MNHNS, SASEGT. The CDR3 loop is CASSYGQKGTEAFF. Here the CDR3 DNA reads TGTGCCAGCAGCTATGGACAGAAGGGGACTGAAGCTTTCTTT.

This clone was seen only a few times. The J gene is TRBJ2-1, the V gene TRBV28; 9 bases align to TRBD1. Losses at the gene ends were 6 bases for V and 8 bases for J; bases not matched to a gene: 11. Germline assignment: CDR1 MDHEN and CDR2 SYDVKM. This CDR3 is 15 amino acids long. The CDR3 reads CASRETGTGRDEQFF. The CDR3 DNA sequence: TGTGCCAGCAGAGAAACCGGGACAGGGCGGGATGAGCAGTTCTTC.

For the CDR3, the DNA is TGTGCCAGCAGCTCTATGGGGGACCAGCCCTACGAGCAGTACTTC. This gives the protein CASSSMGDQPYEQYF. The rearrangement joins TRBV5-6 to TRBJ2-7; D assignment may be TRBD1 or TRBD2 (5 bases each). CDR1 and CDR2 (germline): SGHDT, YYEEEE. This CDR3 is built from 15 residues. The V end was cut by 3 bases, the J end by 2 bases, with 15 bases between.

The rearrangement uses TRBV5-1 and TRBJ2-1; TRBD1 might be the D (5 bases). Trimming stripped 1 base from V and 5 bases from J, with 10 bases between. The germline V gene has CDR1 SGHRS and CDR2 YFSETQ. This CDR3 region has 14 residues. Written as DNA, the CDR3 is TGCGCCAGCAGCTTGTCAGGGAACGACAATGAGCAGTTCTTC. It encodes CASSLSGNDNEQFF. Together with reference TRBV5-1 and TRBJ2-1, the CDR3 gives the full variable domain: KAGVTQTPRYLIKTRGQQVTLSCSPISGHRSVSWYQQTPGQGLQFLFEYFSETQRNKGNFPGRFSGRQFSNSRSEMNVSTLELGDSALYLCASSLSGNDNEQFFGPGTRLTVL.

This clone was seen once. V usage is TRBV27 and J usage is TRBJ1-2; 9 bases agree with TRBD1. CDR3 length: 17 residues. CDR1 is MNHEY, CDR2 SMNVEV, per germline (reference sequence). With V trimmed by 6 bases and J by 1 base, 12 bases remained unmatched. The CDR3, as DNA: TGTGCCAGCAGCCGACAGGGCCAGACAGGGGGTAACTATGGCTACACCTTC. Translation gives CASSRQGQTGGNYGYTF.

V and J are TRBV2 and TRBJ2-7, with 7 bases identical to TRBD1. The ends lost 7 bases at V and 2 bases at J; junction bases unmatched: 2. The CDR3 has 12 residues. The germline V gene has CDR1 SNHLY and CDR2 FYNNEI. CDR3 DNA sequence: TGTGCCAGCAAGCAGGGGGCCTACGAGCAGTACTTC. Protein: CASKQGAYEQYF.

CDR3 in amino acids: CASSPAAGGGYEQFF. As DNA, the CDR3 is TGTGCCAGCAGCCCAGCGGCAGGAGGAGGCTATGAGCAGTTCTTC. The chain couples TRBV7-9 to TRBJ2-1, with D maybe TRBD2 (5 bases). Trimming cost V 5 bases and J 8 bases, with 19 bases left between them. The CDR3 extends over 15 amino acids. Looked up from germline, CDR1 is SEHNR and CDR2 is FQNEAQ (reference sequence).

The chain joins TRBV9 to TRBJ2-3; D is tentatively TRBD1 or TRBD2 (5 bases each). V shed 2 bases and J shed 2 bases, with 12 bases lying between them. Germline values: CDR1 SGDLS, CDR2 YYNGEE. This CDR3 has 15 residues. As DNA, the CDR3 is TGTGCCAGCAGCGTCTTGGGGGACGCCACAGATACGCAGTATTTT. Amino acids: CASSVLGDATDTQYF.

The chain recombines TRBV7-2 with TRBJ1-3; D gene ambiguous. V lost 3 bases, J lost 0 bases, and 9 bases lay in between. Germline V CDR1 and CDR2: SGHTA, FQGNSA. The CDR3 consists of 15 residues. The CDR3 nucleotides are TGTGCCAGCAGCTTGAGTGGGTTCTCTGGAAACACCATATATTTT. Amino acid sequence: CASSLSGFSGNTIYF.

The DNA of the CDR3 is TGTGCCACCAGCAGAGGGGGCAGGGGGCGGAACACTGAAGCTTTCTTT. Its translation: CATSRGGRGRNTEAFF. This chain joins TRBV15 and TRBJ1-1; 8 bases map to TRBD1. The CDR3 runs 16 residues. Germline trimming cut 1 base from V and 1 base from J; bases unmatched to any gene: 5. Germline loops: CDR1 LNHNV, CDR2 YYDKDF (reference sequence).